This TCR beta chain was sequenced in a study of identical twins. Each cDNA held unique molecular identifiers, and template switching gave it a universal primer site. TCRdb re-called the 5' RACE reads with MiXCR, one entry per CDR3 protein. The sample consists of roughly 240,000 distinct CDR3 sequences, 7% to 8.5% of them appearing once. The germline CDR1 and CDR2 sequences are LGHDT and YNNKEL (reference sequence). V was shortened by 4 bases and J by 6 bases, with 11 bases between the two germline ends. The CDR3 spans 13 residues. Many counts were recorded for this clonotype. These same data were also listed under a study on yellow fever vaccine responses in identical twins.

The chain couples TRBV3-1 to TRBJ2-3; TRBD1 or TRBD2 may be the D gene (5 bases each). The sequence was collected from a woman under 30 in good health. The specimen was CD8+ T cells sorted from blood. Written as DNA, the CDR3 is TGTGCCAGCAGCCGGGACCCCCTTGATACGCAGTATTTT. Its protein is CASSRDPLDTQYF.